These T cell receptor beta chains were read from a single sample in a study of CD8 T cells in ankylosing spondylitis. TCRdb re-derived calls from the 5' RACE reads in MiXCR, one entry per CDR3 protein. The repertoire holds 240,000 or so distinct CDR3 sequences, with roughly 8.6% as singletons. The sequencing input was blood, either unsorted or a sorted T cell fraction (not recorded which). The receptors were gathered from a male donor with ankylosing spondylitis or in good health (not recorded which). Each CDR3 is given with its conserved first and last residue. D genes are given only for firm matches. Clone size is stated in some rows and not others, as once, few, many or a class when expanded.

TRBV12-3/TRBV12-4	12	TRBJ1-2	-	-	TGTGCCAGCAGCCGGGACGTCTATGGCTACACCTTC	CASSRDVYGYTF
TRBV19	14	TRBJ1-4	many	TRBD1	TGTGCCACCACTACCGGGACAGGGAATGAAAAACTGTTTTTT	CATTTGTGNEKLFF
TRBV12-3/TRBV12-4	15	TRBJ1-1	many	-	TGTGCCAGCAGTTTATCAGGGGACTTGAACACTGAAGCTTTCTTT	CASSLSGDLNTEAFF
TRBV29-1	12	TRBJ1-2	many	-	TGCAGCGTGGCGGGGGGCCTCTATGGCTACACCTTC	CSVAGGLYGYTF
TRBV5-1	13	TRBJ2-1	many	TRBD2	TGCGCCAGTACCCTCGGGGGGGCCAGTGAGCAGTTCTTC	CASTLGGASEQFF
TRBV10-3	17	TRBJ2-7	-	TRBD1	TGTGCCATCAGTGATATATCCGGGACAGGGGGTTCCTACGAGCAGTACTTC	CAISDISGTGGSYEQYF
TRBV30	12	TRBJ2-7	-	-	TGTGCCTGGGGGGGGACACGAGCGAGTTTGGACTTC	CAWGGTRASLDF
TRBV18	16	TRBJ2-2	-	-	TGTGCCAGCTCACCTTCCAGGAACAGAGGTACCGGGGAGCTGTTTTTT	CASSPSRNRGTGELFF
TRBV9	14	TRBJ2-5	few	-	TGTGCCAGCAGCGTGGCTCAGGGACGGGAGACCCAGTACTTC	CASSVAQGRETQYF
TRBV20-1	14	TRBJ1-2	many	-	TGCAGTGCCAAGGCCAGGGAATTAAGCTATGGCTACACCTTC	CSAKARELSYGYTF
TRBV20-1	14	TRBJ2-3	many	TRBD2	TGCAGTGCTAGAACTGGCGGGAGACCAGATACGCAGTATTTT	CSARTGGRPDTQYF
TRBV20-1	16	TRBJ2-6	many	TRBD1	TGCAGTGCCACTTCAGGGGGAGTCTCTGGGGCCAACGTCCTGACTTTC	CSATSGGVSGANVLTF
TRBV5-1	15	TRBJ2-5	many	TRBD2	TGCGCCAGCAGCTCTGGACTAGCGGCCTGGGAGACCCAGTACTTC	CASSSGLAAWETQYF
TRBV25-1	16	TRBJ2-3	few	-	TGTGCCAGCAGTGAACTGGGGGGCCGGGGCACAGATACGCAGTATTTT	CASSELGGRGTDTQYF
TRBV5-1	16	TRBJ2-3	many	-	TGCGCCAGCAGCTTGGGGGACCATCCTAGCACAGATACGCAGTATTTT	CASSLGDHPSTDTQYF
TRBV10-2	14	TRBJ1-6	many	TRBD1	TGCGCCAGCAGGGGGACAGCGGGAGGTTCACCCCTCCACTTT	CASRGTAGGSPLHF
TRBV20-1	16	TRBJ2-3	many	TRBD2	TGCAGTGCTAGGATACTAGCGCCCGTCCCCACAGATACGCAGTATTTT	CSARILAPVPTDTQYF
TRBV6-5	14	TRBJ1-5	many	-	TGTGCCAGCAGTTCTGGGAATAGCAATCAGCCCCAGCATTTT	CASSSGNSNQPQHF
TRBV18	15	TRBJ1-6	once	-	TGTGCCAGCTCACCCTTTGGGCAGGGGCGGTCACCCCTCCACTTT	CASSPFGQGRSPLHF
TRBV5-1	15	TRBJ2-3	many	TRBD2	TGCGCCAGCACCGCCCTTACTAGCGGGGGAGATACGCAGTATTTT	CASTALTSGGDTQYF
TRBV12-3/TRBV12-4	12	TRBJ1-2	many	-	TGTGCCAGCAGTTTATCAGAGGGCGGCTACACCTTC	CASSLSEGGYTF
TRBV4-2	13	TRBJ2-7	many	-	TGTGCCAGCAGCCCGCCTGGGGTGAACGAGCAGTACTTC	CASSPPGVNEQYF
TRBV7-2	15	TRBJ2-7	many	TRBD2	TGTGCCAGCAGCAAGCTAGCGGGGAGCTCCTACGAGCAGTACTTC	CASSKLAGSSYEQYF
TRBV11-2	15	TRBJ1-6	many	-	TGTGCCAGCAGCCCAGGGAGCTCCTATAATTCACCCCTCCACTTT	CASSPGSSYNSPLHF
TRBV7-9	16	TRBJ2-1	many	TRBD2	TGTGCCAGCAGCTTAGCCGGCGGGAGCATCAGGAATGAGCAGTTCTTC	CASSLAGGSIRNEQFF
TRBV11-3	13	TRBJ1-4	many	-	TGTGCCAGCAGCGGGGACCCCGGAGGGAAACTGTTTTTT	CASSGDPGGKLFF
TRBV25-1	15	TRBJ2-2	many	-	TGTGCCAGCAGCATCAATGGGTTGAACACCGGGGAGCTGTTTTTT	CASSINGLNTGELFF
TRBV7-2	15	TRBJ2-7	-	-	TGTGCCAGCAGCTTGGCTACCCTGAGCTCCTACGAGCAGTACTTC	CASSLATLSSYEQYF
TRBV20-1	14	TRBJ2-1	-	TRBD2	TGCAGTGCTAACCCGGGACTAGTGCTGGATGAGCAGTTCTTC	CSANPGLVLDEQFF
TRBV2	14	TRBJ1-5	-	-	TGTGCCAGCAGTCATACAGGGCGCGGACAGCCCCAGCATTTT	CASSHTGRGQPQHF
TRBV7-3	14	TRBJ1-2	many	TRBD1	TGTGCCAGCAGCCCCGGACAGGGAAGCGATGGCTACACCTTC	CASSPGQGSDGYTF
TRBV12-3/TRBV12-4	14	TRBJ1-2	many	TRBD1	TGTGCCAGCAGTCTTGAGGGGGCAGACTATGGCTACACCTTC	CASSLEGADYGYTF
TRBV2	14	TRBJ1-1	few	-	TGTGCCAGCAGTGAATTGGACAGCGGGTTTGAAGCTTTCTTT	CASSELDSGFEAFF
TRBV5-4	14	TRBJ1-6	many	-	TGTGCCAGCAGCTTGGACAGGCAGAATTCACCCCTCCACTTT	CASSLDRQNSPLHF
TRBV5-1	16	TRBJ2-7	few	TRBD2	TGCGCCAGCAGCTCTGGCCCTAGCGGGACCCTATCCGAGCAGTACTTC	CASSSGPSGTLSEQYF
TRBV29-1	12	TRBJ2-7	many	-	TGCAGCGTTGGGGACCCGTCTTACGAGCAGTACTTC	CSVGDPSYEQYF
TRBV29-1	14	TRBJ2-1	many	TRBD2	TGCAGCGTTGAAGATCTGGGGGGGGACAATGAGCAGTTCTTC	CSVEDLGGDNEQFF
TRBV20-1	15	TRBJ2-7	few	-	TGCAGTGCTAGCTTTTATGCAGGGGACGAATACGAGCAGTACTTC	CSASFYAGDEYEQYF
TRBV29-1	12	TRBJ1-2	few	-	TGCAGCGTTGATCGACCTAACTATGGCTACACCTTC	CSVDRPNYGYTF
TRBV29-1	16	TRBJ2-3	many	TRBD2	TGCAGCGTCCCCCCGGGAGCGGGGGGGCCGGAAGATACGCAGTATTTT	CSVPPGAGGPEDTQYF
TRBV7-2	14	TRBJ1-2	few	TRBD1	TGTGCCAGCAGCTCATCTCATCTCCCTACAGGGGACACCTTC	CASSSSHLPTGDTF
TRBV5-1	16	TRBJ1-1	many	-	TGCGCCAGCAGCTTAGGACCGAAAGGCCTAAACACTGAAGCTTTCTTT	CASSLGPKGLNTEAFF
TRBV7-3	14	TRBJ2-1	few	-	TGTGCCAGCAGCCCAAGGGCTGGGTCCCATGAGCAGTTCTTC	CASSPRAGSHEQFF
TRBV10-3	17	TRBJ1-2	-	TRBD1	TGTGCCATCAGTGAGTGGACAGGGGGCAGAGATAACTATGGCTACACCTTC	CAISEWTGGRDNYGYTF
TRBV9	13	TRBJ2-2	many	-	TGTGCCAGCAGCGTAGGAAGGGGCGGGGAGCTGTTTTTT	CASSVGRGGELFF
TRBV5-1	15	TRBJ2-5	few	TRBD2	TGCGCCAGCAGCTTGGAGCGGGAGTACCAAGAGACCCAGTACTTC	CASSLEREYQETQYF
TRBV10-3	15	TRBJ2-5	many	TRBD1	TGTGCCATCAGTGAGTCGACAGGGGATCGAGAGACCCAGTACTTC	CAISESTGDRETQYF
TRBV20-1	13	TRBJ2-1	many	TRBD2	TGCAGTGTTCAGACTAGCGGGAGGAATGAGCAGTTCTTC	CSVQTSGRNEQFF
TRBV4-1	13	TRBJ2-7	many	-	TGCGCCAGCAGCCAAGTTGGCAATCACGAGCAGTACTTC	CASSQVGNHEQYF
TRBV7-2	15	TRBJ2-2	many	-	TGTGCCAGCAGCTTAGGACAAATCAACACCGGGGAGCTGTTTTTT	CASSLGQINTGELFF
TRBV7-6	14	TRBJ2-7	many	-	TGTGCCAGCAGCTTACCTAGCATTTGTATCGAGCAGTACTTC	CASSLPSICIEQYF
TRBV5-1	14	TRBJ2-3	many	TRBD2	TGCGCCAGCGGATCCGGGACTACGCACAATACGCAGTATTTT	CASGSGTTHNTQYF
TRBV12-3/TRBV12-4	11	TRBJ2-1	many	-	TGTGCCAGCACCAAGCACAATGAGCAGTTCTTC	CASTKHNEQFF